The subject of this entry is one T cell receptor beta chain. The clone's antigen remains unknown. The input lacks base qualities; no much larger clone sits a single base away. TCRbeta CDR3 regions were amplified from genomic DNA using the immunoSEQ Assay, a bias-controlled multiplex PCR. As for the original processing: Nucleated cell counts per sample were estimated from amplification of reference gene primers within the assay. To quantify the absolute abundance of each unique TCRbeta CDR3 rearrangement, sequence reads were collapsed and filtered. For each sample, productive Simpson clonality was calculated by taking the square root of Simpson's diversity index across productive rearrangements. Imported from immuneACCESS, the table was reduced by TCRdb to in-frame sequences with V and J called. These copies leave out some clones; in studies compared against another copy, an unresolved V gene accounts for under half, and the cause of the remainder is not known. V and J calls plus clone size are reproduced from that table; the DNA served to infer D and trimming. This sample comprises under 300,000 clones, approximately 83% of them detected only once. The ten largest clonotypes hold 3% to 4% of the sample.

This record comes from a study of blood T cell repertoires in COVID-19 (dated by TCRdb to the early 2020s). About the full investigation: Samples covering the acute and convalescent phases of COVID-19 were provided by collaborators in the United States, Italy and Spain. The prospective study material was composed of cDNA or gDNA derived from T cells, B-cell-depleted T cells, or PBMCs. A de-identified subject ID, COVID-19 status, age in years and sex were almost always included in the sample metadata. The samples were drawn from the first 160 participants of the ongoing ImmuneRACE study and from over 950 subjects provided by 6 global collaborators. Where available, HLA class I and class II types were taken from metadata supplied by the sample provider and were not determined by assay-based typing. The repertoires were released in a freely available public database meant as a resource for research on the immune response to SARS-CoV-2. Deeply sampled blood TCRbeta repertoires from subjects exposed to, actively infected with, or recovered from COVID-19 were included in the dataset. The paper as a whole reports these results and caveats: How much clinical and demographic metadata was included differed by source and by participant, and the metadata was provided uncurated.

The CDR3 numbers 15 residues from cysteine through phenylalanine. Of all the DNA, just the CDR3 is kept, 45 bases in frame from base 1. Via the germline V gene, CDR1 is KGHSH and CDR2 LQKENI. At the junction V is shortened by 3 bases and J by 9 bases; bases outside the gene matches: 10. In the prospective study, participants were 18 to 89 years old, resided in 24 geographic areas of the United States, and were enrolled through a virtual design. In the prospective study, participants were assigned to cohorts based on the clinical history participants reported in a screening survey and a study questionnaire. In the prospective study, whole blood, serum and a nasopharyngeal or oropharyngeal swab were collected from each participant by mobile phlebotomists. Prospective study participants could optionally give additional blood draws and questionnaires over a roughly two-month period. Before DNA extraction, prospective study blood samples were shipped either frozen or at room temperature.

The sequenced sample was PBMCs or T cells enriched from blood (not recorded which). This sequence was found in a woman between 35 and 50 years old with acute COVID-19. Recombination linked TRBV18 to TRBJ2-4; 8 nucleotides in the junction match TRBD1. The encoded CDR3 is CASSPSRQGISIQYF. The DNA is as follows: TGTGCCAGCTCACCGTCGAGACAGGGGATTAGCATTCAGTACTTC.